The subject of this entry is one T cell receptor beta chain. Some clones are missing from TCRdb's copy, which holds only in-frame ones; the method was immunoSEQ multiplex PCR. The table shows a few hundred thousand clones, with 74% occurring only once. The data stem from a study of shared clonotypes between healthy human individuals. There are 14 residues in the CDR3. Germline V lookup: CDR1 SGDLS, CDR2 YYNGEE. Trimming removed 2 bases from V and 2 bases from J, with 9 bases in between. This sequence was found in a man under 40 in good health. This sequence joins TRBV9 and TRBJ2-3; D possibly corresponds to TRBD2 (5 bases). The specimen was memory CD4+ T cells sorted from blood. The subset: CD45RA-negative fraction. The CDR3 region has the DNA TGTGCCAGCAGCGTTCGGGGAGACACAGATACGCAGTATTTT. Translated: CASSVRGDTDTQYF.